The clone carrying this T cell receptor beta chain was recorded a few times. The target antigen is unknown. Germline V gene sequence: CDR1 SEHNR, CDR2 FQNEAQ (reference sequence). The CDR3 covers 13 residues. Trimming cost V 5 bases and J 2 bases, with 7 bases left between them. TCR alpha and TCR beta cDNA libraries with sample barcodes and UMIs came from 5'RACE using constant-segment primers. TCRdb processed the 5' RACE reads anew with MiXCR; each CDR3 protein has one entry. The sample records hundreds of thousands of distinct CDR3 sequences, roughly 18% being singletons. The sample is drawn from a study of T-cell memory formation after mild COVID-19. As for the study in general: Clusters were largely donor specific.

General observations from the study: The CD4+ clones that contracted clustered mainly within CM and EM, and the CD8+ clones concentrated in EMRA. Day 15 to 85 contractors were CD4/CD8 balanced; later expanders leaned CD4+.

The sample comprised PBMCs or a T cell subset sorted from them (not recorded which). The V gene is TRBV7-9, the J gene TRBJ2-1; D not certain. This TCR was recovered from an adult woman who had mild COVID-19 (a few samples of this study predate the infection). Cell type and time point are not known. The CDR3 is CASSPVTYNEQFF. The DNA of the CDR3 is TGTGCCAGCAGCCCTGTTACCTACAATGAGCAGTTCTTC.